This TCR beta chain was recovered during a study of blood T cell repertoires in COVID-19. Study-level background: Collection of acute and convalescent COVID-19 samples took place in the United States, Italy and Spain. In each case, the material was cDNA or gDNA derived from T cells, B-cell-depleted T cells, or PBMCs.

V shed 5 bases, J shed 2 bases, and the junction held 8 bases outside the gene matches. CDR3 size: 16 residues. Looked up from germline, CDR1 is SEHNR and CDR2 is FQNEAQ (reference sequence). Original data processing: By means of reference gene primer amplification, nucleated cell counts were estimated. Repertoires were generated with immunoSEQ multiplex PCR, while TCRdb's copy carries only in-frame clones and drops some. D and trimming come from the DNA, and the V and J calls and clone size come from that table. In the table there are under 350,000 clones, around 90% of which are singletons. Participants were aged about 18 to 95 years, lived in about 26 US areas, and enrolled virtually.

The chain is built from TRBV7-9 and TRBJ2-1, with 8 nucleotides matching TRBD1. This clonotype originated in a man aged 55 to 70 who had recovered from COVID-19. Sequenced sample: PBMCs or T cells enriched from blood (not recorded which). CDR3 nucleotide sequence: TGTGCCAGCAGCCCCCAGGACAGGGCCCCCTACAATGAGCAGTTCTTC. Protein product: CASSPQDRAPYNEQFF.